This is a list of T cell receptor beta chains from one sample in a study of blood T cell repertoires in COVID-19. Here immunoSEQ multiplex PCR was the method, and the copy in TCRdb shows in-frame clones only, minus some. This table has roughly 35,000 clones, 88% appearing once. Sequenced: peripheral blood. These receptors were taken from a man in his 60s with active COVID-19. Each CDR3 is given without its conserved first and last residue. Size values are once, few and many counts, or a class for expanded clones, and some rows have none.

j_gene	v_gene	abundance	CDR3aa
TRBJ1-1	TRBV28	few	ASSKQLGSTEAF
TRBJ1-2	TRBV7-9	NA	ASSPRQTSYGYT
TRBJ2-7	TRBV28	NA	ASRGGQYEQY
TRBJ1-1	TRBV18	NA	ASSPNVWAGEAF
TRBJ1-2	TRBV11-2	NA	ASSLDLDRGRTSGYT
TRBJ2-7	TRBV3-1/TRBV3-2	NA	ASSLRAGADWDEQY
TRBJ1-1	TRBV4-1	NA	ASSQGPTGGEWGAEAF
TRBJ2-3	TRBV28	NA	ASSLWGAVDTQY
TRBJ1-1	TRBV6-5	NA	ASSYLRTGDPKAF
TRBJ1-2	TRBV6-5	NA	ASSYYPTGVNGYT
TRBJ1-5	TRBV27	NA	ASSPLGAGRGGNQPQH
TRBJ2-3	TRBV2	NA	ATKAGGKITDTQY
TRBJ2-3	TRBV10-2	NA	ASSSGLGSGTTDTQY
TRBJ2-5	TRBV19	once	ASIEEETQY
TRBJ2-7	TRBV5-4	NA	ASSRARGRDSYEQY
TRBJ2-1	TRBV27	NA	ASSLLGLAGGVEQF
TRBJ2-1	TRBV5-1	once	ASSLVAGNSYNEQF
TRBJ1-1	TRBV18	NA	ASSPPAGMNTEAF
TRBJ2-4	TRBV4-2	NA	ASSQDRVAGGPLAKNIQY
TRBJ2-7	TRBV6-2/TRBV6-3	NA	ASSQRLTEQY
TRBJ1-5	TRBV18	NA	ASSPDSLEAYRQPQH
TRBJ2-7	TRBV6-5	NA	ASSYGLADPYEQY
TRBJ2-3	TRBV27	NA	ASRLQGRGPGGTDTQY
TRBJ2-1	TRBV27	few	ASSFLPRGVAGGAYNEQF
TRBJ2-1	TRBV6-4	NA	ASSDSNAGGNNEQF
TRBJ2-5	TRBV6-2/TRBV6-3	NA	ASSSRTSGTPRQETQY
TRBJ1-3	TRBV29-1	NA	SVEGQFDTIY
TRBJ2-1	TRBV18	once	ASSPGRSGGAYNEQF